The 19 T cell receptor beta chains below were found in one sample sequenced in a study of vaccination and CD4 T cells after COVID-19. Antigens of these TCRs are unknown. The Oncomine TCR Beta short-read assay was applied to DNA of cultured CD4+ T cells. TCRdb re-called the PCR reads through MiXCR, storing one row per CDR3 protein. Of fewer than 12,000 distinct CDR3 sequences in the sample, about 28% were seen once. Treatment denoted: roughly 11-day PBMC culture with coronavirus spike peptide pools or control peptides (ViraFEST assay). Sequenced sample: CD4+ T cells from blood, cultured in vitro. All receptors come from a human donor who had recovered from COVID-19.

This sequence joins TRBV19 and TRBJ2-5; D possibly corresponds to TRBD1 (6 bases). The V and J ends lost 3 bases and 3 bases respectively, with 11 bases between them. Germline CDR1 LNHDA, CDR2 SQIVND (reference sequence). The CDR3 runs to 14 residues. The CDR3 here is CASSITAGEETQYF. CDR3 in DNA: TGTGCCAGTAGTATTACGGCAGGGGAAGAGACCCAGTACTTC.

This clonotype has just one count. This sequence joins TRBV6-5 and TRBJ2-7, with 10 nucleotides matching TRBD1. The V gene's germline CDR1 is MNHEY and CDR2 SVGAGI. The V gene end was trimmed by 2 bases and the J gene end by 1 base; junction bases not matched to a gene: 2. CDR3 length: 15 amino acids. CDR3 coding DNA: TGTGCCAGCAGTTACGTGGGACAGGGGTCCTACGAGCAGTACTTC. Residues: CASSYVGQGSYEQYF.

Relative to its sample, this clonotype is medium-sized (0.01 to 0.1%). This chain links TRBV24-1 with TRBJ2-1, with 11 bases lining up with TRBD1. V was pared by 9 bases and J by 5 bases, with 5 bases of the junction left unmatched. Germline V lookup: CDR1 KGHDR, CDR2 SFDVKD. The CDR3 covers 14 residues. DNA of the CDR3: TGTGCCACCGGAGGGACAGGGGGGAACAATGAGCAGTTCTTC. This encodes CATGGTGGNNEQFF.

This clonotype has only one observation. The V gene is TRBV7-2, the J gene TRBJ1-1; 7 bases agree with TRBD1. Trimming removed 4 bases from V and 0 bases from J; junction bases left unmatched: 2. The CDR3 covers 14 residues. Per the germline V gene, CDR1 is SGHTA and CDR2 is FQGNSA. The CDR3 region is CASSWGTVNTEAFF. The CDR3 DNA reads as TGTGCCAGCAGCTGGGGGACAGTGAACACTGAAGCTTTCTTT.

The gene calls are TRBV6-5 and TRBJ1-1; D unresolved. CDR3 length equals 15 residues. V was shortened by 0 bases and J by 0 bases, with 8 bases between the two germline ends. The germline V gene has CDR1 MNHEY and CDR2 SVGAGI. DNA for the CDR3: TGTGCCAGCAGTTACTCAATTACAGTGAACACTGAAGCTTTCTTT. Encoded protein: CASSYSITVNTEAFF.

This clonotype was observed a few times. The chain recombines TRBV1 with TRBJ2-5; the DNA was not used to check the table's D call, TRBD1. TRBV1 counts as a pseudogene. This CDR3 has 16 residues. CDR3 DNA sequence: TGCACCAGCAGCCAGTACCCTTCAGCGGGGGCGGAGACCCAGTACTTC. Protein sequence: CTSSQYPSAGAETQYF.

The rearrangement links TRBV11-3 to TRBJ2-6; 8 nucleotides match TRBD1. CDR3 length: 17 residues. In germline, CDR1 is SGHNT, CDR2 YENEEA. Trimming cost V 5 bases and J 0 bases; bases outside gene matches: 6. CDR3 region: CASSRDTGGSGANVLTF. CDR3 bases: TGTGCCAGCAGCCGAGACACAGGGGGCTCTGGGGCCAACGTCCTGACTTTC.

The CDR3 region has the DNA TGTGCCTGGACTAGCGGGTTTAATGAGCAGTTCTTC. Protein: CAWTSGFNEQFF. The chain couples TRBV30 to TRBJ2-1, with 8 nucleotides matching TRBD2. The CDR3 length is 12 residues. V was clipped by 4 bases and J by 7 bases; unmatched bases: 3. Germline values: CDR1 GTSNPN, CDR2 SVGIG (reference sequence). Supplemented by reference TRBV30 and TRBJ2-1, the full variable domain reads SQTIHQWPATLVQPVGSPLSLECTVEGTSNPNLYWYRQAAGRGLQLLFYSVGIGQISSEVPQNLSASRPQDRQFILSSKKLLLSDSGFYLCAWTSGFNEQFFGPGTRLTVL.

The genes are TRBV28 and TRBJ1-2; 8 nucleotides align to TRBD1. The germline V gene encodes CDR1 MDHEN and CDR2 SYDVKM. The CDR3 length is 15 residues. Trimming cost V 6 bases and J 7 bases; bases outside gene matches: 13. The CDR3 nucleotides read TGTGCCAGCAGCCGATGGGTTGGACAGGGCATTGGCTACACCTTC. Its translation: CASSRWVGQGIGYTF.

This clonotype has a handful of counts. V and J are TRBV5-4 and TRBJ1-2; D is perhaps TRBD1 (5 bases). With 4 bases removed from V and 0 bases from J, the gap between germline ends came to 13 bases. The CDR3 consists of 15 residues. Germline-derived CDR1 and CDR2 are SGHNT and YYREEE (reference sequence). Here the CDR3 reads CASSPTTDTNYGYTF. CDR3 sequence (DNA): TGTGCCAGCAGCCCTACGACAGACACTAACTATGGCTACACCTTC.

This clonotype was seen a few times. V usage is TRBV27 and J usage is TRBJ1-1; the match to TRBD1 covers 10 bases. V gave up 4 bases and J gave up 11 bases; unmatched junction bases: 10. The germline gives CDR1 MNHEY, CDR2 SMNVEV (reference sequence). The CDR3 covers 14 residues. The CDR3 is CASSSSGTGAYAFF. The CDR3 DNA reads as TGTGCCAGCAGTTCCTCCGGGACAGGGGCGTATGCTTTCTTT.

The chain employs TRBV4-1 and TRBJ1-1, with D unclear. The V and J ends lost 6 bases and 5 bases respectively, with 16 bases between them. The CDR3 loop spans 14 amino acids. CDR1 and CDR2 from the germline V gene are MGHRA and YSYEKL. In DNA form, the CDR3 reads TGCGCCAGCAGTCCCAAATCGGCTCTGACTGAAGCTTTCTTT. Translating it yields CASSPKSALTEAFF.

This clonotype was seen more than once but under ten times. The chain has TRBV20-1 and TRBJ2-3; TRBD2 matches at 14 bases. Germline CDR1 is DFQATT and CDR2 is SNEGSKA (reference sequence). The length of the CDR3 is 17 residues. V was clipped by 0 bases and J by 5 bases; unmatched bases: 7. The CDR3 is CSARDPTSGRAVDTQYF. The CDR3 DNA sequence: TGCAGTGCTAGAGATCCGACTAGCGGGAGGGCCGTAGATACGCAGTATTTT.

The chain uses TRBV6-2 or TRBV6-3 and TRBJ1-2; maybe TRBD1 (6 bases). V dropped 0 bases and J dropped 7 bases, with 12 bases sitting between them. The CDR3 consists of 14 residues. Germline V lookup: CDR1 MNHEY, CDR2 SVGEGT. As DNA, the CDR3 is TGTGCCAGCAGTTACTCGAGGGGGATTGGTGGCTACACCTTC. This translates into CASSYSRGIGGYTF.

This chain connects TRBV20-1 to TRBJ2-1, with 13 positions matching TRBD2. Germline V lookup: CDR1 DFQATT, CDR2 SNEGSKA (reference sequence). This CDR3 is 16 amino acids long. J lost 7 bases, V lost 4 bases, and 10 bases had no gene match. The CDR3: CSATGLAGTFRNEQFF. The CDR3 DNA sequence: TGCAGTGCTACGGGACTAGCGGGGACTTTTCGAAATGAGCAGTTCTTC.

This chain connects TRBV20-1 to TRBJ2-7, with 10 bases lining up with TRBD2. There are 14 residues in the CDR3. The V gene's germline CDR1 is DFQATT and CDR2 SNEGSKA (reference sequence). Unmatched junction bases numbered 8, after V lost 6 bases and J lost 3 bases. CDR3 region: CSAALGTSVYEQYF. The CDR3 region has the DNA TGCAGTGCAGCTCTCGGGACTAGCGTCTACGAGCAGTACTTC.

This clonotype was observed a handful of times. The chain employs TRBV10-3 and TRBJ2-1; 9 nucleotides match TRBD1. CDR3 length equals 15 residues. CDR1 and CDR2 from the germline V gene are ENHRY and SYGVKD. The trim removed 3 bases at V and 4 bases at J, leaving 4 bases unmatched. The CDR3, as DNA: TGTGCCATCAGTGAAGTGGACAGGGGATACAATGAGCAGTTCTTC. It specifies CAISEVDRGYNEQFF.

This clonotype was seen more than once but under ten times. The V gene is TRBV7-2, the J gene TRBJ2-2; TRBD2 might be the D (6 bases). Germline V gene data show CDR1 as SGHTA and CDR2 as FQGNSA. The CDR3 spans 16 residues. The germline V and J ends were trimmed by 2 bases and 4 bases, with 14 bases remaining between them. CDR3 DNA: TGTGCCAGCAGCTTATTGGGCGGGATGGGCACCGGGGAGCTGTTTTTT. It is translated as CASSLLGGMGTGELFF.

This clonotype was seen a handful of times. The chain employs TRBV6-2 or TRBV6-3 and TRBJ1-1; 7 bases are a match to TRBD1. The CDR3 runs to 13 residues. J was trimmed by 8 bases and V by 8 bases; bases with no gene match: 11. CDR1 is MNHEY, CDR2 SVGEGT, per germline. DNA for the CDR3: TGTGCCAGCCTCCGACAGGGCCGGCAAGAAGCTTTCTTT. It is translated as CASLRQGRQEAFF.